Listed below are T cell receptor beta chains from one sample, sequenced in a study of T cell repertoires in cytomegalovirus infection. One entry per CDR3 protein results from TCRdb running MiXCR on the reads. The table records around 770,000 distinct CDR3 sequences, 25% to 30% of them present only once. No cognate antigen is known for these TCRs. Source: cultured CD8+ T cells from PBMCs, taken from culture after CMV antigen stimulation. Source of these receptors: a human donor in good health (CMV status not recorded). Some clones in this sample may be carry-over from other donors' samples. The CDR3 runs from the conserved cysteine through the conserved F or W. Each record gives: CDR3 DNA, CDR3 protein, clone size, J gene, V gene, D gene. A D gene is named only where the DNA matches it firmly. Expanded clones are given a class, and other clones once, few, many or no size at all.

DNA: TGTGCCAGCGCCTACGGCACTGAAGCTTTCTTT; CDR3: CASAYGTEAFF; size: few; J: TRBJ1-1; V: TRBV7-8; D: NA
DNA: TGTGCCAGCAGTGAAGCGCGGACTCCCCCGCAGTATTTT; CDR3: CASSEARTPPQYF; size: NA; J: TRBJ2-3; V: TRBV6-1; D: NA
DNA: TGTGCCAGCAGACCAGGACTAGCGGGGGACGTCGGGGAGCTGTTTTTT; CDR3: CASRPGLAGDVGELFF; size: NA; J: TRBJ2-2; V: TRBV27; D: TRBD2
DNA: TGTGCCAGCAGCTTAGAAGACGGGCGGGATACGCAGTATTTT; CDR3: CASSLEDGRDTQYF; size: NA; J: TRBJ2-3; V: TRBV7-6; D: NA
DNA: TGTGCCAGCAGTTACTATCGGACAGGGAACCTCTACAATGAGCAGTTCTTC; CDR3: CASSYYRTGNLYNEQFF; size: NA; J: TRBJ2-1; V: TRBV6-5; D: TRBD1
DNA: TGTGCCAGCAGCCAAGGGGACGGCCAAGAGACCCAGTACTTC; CDR3: CASSQGDGQETQYF; size: many; J: TRBJ2-5; V: TRBV7-6; D: NA
DNA: TGCGCCAGCAGCCAAGAAGGGGTAGATACGCAGTATTTT; CDR3: CASSQEGVDTQYF; size: NA; J: TRBJ2-3; V: TRBV4-1; D: NA
DNA: TGTGCCAACCCGACCAGGAATGGCTACACCTTC; CDR3: CANPTRNGYTF; size: NA; J: TRBJ1-2; V: TRBV2; D: NA
DNA: TGTGCCAGCAGCTTAGAGAGGGGAAAACTGTTTTTT; CDR3: CASSLERGKLFF; size: many; J: TRBJ1-4; V: TRBV7-6; D: NA
DNA: TGTGCCAGCAGACCGAGAGGGGGCGAAGAGACCCAGTACTTC; CDR3: CASRPRGGEETQYF; size: few; J: TRBJ2-5; V: TRBV6-2/TRBV6-3; D: TRBD1
DNA: TGTGCCAGCAGCGTAGGGGGAGGTCAAGCATACAATGAGCAGTTCTTC; CDR3: CASSVGGGQAYNEQFF; size: NA; J: TRBJ2-1; V: TRBV9; D: NA
DNA: TGTGCCAGCAGCTTAGCCGACGGGGGGGCAGATACGCAGTATTTT; CDR3: CASSLADGGADTQYF; size: few; J: TRBJ2-3; V: TRBV7-9; D: TRBD2
DNA: TGTGCCAGCAGCCAGACACCGAGGGTTGAAGCTTTCTTT; CDR3: CASSQTPRVEAFF; size: many; J: TRBJ1-1; V: TRBV12-3/TRBV12-4; D: NA
DNA: TGTGCCAGCAGATACCGGGACAGGGGAGGCAATGAGCAGTTCTTC; CDR3: CASRYRDRGGNEQFF; size: few; J: TRBJ2-1; V: TRBV7-2; D: TRBD1
DNA: TGTGCCAGCAGTCCCGGGGCCTTCGGGGGCTACACCTTC; CDR3: CASSPGAFGGYTF; size: NA; J: TRBJ1-2; V: TRBV12-3/TRBV12-4; D: NA
DNA: TGTGCCAGCAGCCTGCGGACGGGGACAGCGGCCACCGGGGAGCTGTTTTTT; CDR3: CASSLRTGTAATGELFF; size: NA; J: TRBJ2-2; V: TRBV5-8; D: TRBD1
DNA: TGTGCCAGCAGCTCCTGGACGGCAGATACGCAGTATTTT; CDR3: CASSSWTADTQYF; size: NA; J: TRBJ2-3; V: TRBV7-2; D: NA
DNA: TGTGCCAGCAGCCCAGTGAGAGGGGGTGCTAATGAAAAACTGTTTTTT; CDR3: CASSPVRGGANEKLFF; size: few; J: TRBJ1-4; V: TRBV12-3/TRBV12-4; D: NA
DNA: TGTGCCAGCAGTTTAGGCAGGGATGATCAGCCCCAGCATTTT; CDR3: CASSLGRDDQPQHF; size: few; J: TRBJ1-5; V: TRBV28; D: NA
DNA: TGTGCCAGTAGTATAGTGGCAGGACTGAACACTGAAGCTTTCTTT; CDR3: CASSIVAGLNTEAFF; size: NA; J: TRBJ1-1; V: TRBV19; D: NA
DNA: TGTGCCAGCAGCTCACGTACAACCTCTTGGACAGTCTATGGCTACACCTTC; CDR3: CASSSRTTSWTVYGYTF; size: few; J: TRBJ1-2; V: TRBV14; D: NA
DNA: TGTGCCAGCAGCCGCCCAAATCAGCCCCAGCATTTT; CDR3: CASSRPNQPQHF; size: many; J: TRBJ1-5; V: TRBV27; D: NA
DNA: TGTGCCAGCAGCTTAGTAGCGGGGAACGCGAATGAGCAGTTCTTC; CDR3: CASSLVAGNANEQFF; size: NA; J: TRBJ2-1; V: TRBV11-2; D: TRBD2
DNA: TGCAGCGTTGAAGGGTTTGCCGGGGAGGAGACCCAGTACTTC; CDR3: CSVEGFAGEETQYF; size: NA; J: TRBJ2-5; V: TRBV29-1; D: NA
DNA: TGTGCCAGCAGATCTTCGACAGTAAGTGTGAACACTGAAGCTTTCTTT; CDR3: CASRSSTVSVNTEAFF; size: NA; J: TRBJ1-1; V: TRBV11-2; D: NA
DNA: TGTGCCAGCAGTTGGACCTTACAGGTCAGAGAGCAGAACACCGGGGAGCTGTTTTTT; CDR3: CASSWTLQVREQNTGELFF; size: NA; J: TRBJ2-2; V: TRBV6-6; D: NA
DNA: TGTGCCAGCAGTGAACCAGCGCTCAGGACTAGCGGGACCTACAATGAGCAGTTCTTC; CDR3: CASSEPALRTSGTYNEQFF; size: NA; J: TRBJ2-1; V: TRBV6-1; D: TRBD2
DNA: TGTGCCAGCAGTTACTCGACGTCTAGCGGGGGTTACGAGCAGTACTTC; CDR3: CASSYSTSSGGYEQYF; size: NA; J: TRBJ2-7; V: TRBV6-6; D: TRBD2
DNA: TGTGCCAGCAGCTTAGTCGAGGGGCCCTACAATGAGCAGTTCTTC; CDR3: CASSLVEGPYNEQFF; size: NA; J: TRBJ2-1; V: TRBV7-8; D: NA
DNA: TGTGCCAGCAGTTACGTGGCAGGGGCCGGGAATCAGCCCCAGCATTTT; CDR3: CASSYVAGAGNQPQHF; size: few; J: TRBJ1-5; V: TRBV6-6; D: NA
DNA: TGTGCCAGCAGCTTGTCCGGGCCTGGTTCCTACAATGAGCAGTTCTTC; CDR3: CASSLSGPGSYNEQFF; size: NA; J: TRBJ2-1; V: TRBV5-5; D: NA
DNA: TGTGCCAGCAGCTTAGGAGGAGACCTCCGCTACACCTTC; CDR3: CASSLGGDLRYTF; size: NA; J: TRBJ1-2; V: TRBV7-6; D: NA
DNA: TGTGCCAGCAGCACCTATACCTACAATGAGCAGTTCTTC; CDR3: CASSTYTYNEQFF; size: NA; J: TRBJ2-1; V: TRBV6-8; D: NA
DNA: TGTGCCAGCACCCCAAAGGGGAAGAAGGGGTCAACAGATACGCAGTATTTT; CDR3: CASTPKGKKGSTDTQYF; size: NA; J: TRBJ2-3; V: TRBV2; D: NA
DNA: TGTGCCAGTCCCGGGACGGGCGACACTGAAGCTTTCTTT; CDR3: CASPGTGDTEAFF; size: NA; J: TRBJ1-1; V: TRBV19; D: NA
DNA: TGCAGTGCTACGACAGGGTCAGATACGCAGTATTTT; CDR3: CSATTGSDTQYF; size: NA; J: TRBJ2-3; V: TRBV20-1; D: TRBD1
DNA: TGTGCCAGCAGCTTTCCGGGGGGCTTGGATGAGCAGTTCTTC; CDR3: CASSFPGGLDEQFF; size: NA; J: TRBJ2-1; V: TRBV5-5; D: NA
DNA: TGTGCCACCAGTGATTTGGCACAGAAGAACACTGAAGCTTTCTTT; CDR3: CATSDLAQKNTEAFF; size: NA; J: TRBJ1-1; V: TRBV24-1; D: NA
DNA: TGTGCCAGCAGTTACTCGATCAGTGAGCAGTTCTTC; CDR3: CASSYSISEQFF; size: few; J: TRBJ2-1; V: TRBV6-2/TRBV6-3; D: NA
DNA: TGTGCCAGCAGCCCACAGGGACGCGGCGATCAGCCCCAGCATTTT; CDR3: CASSPQGRGDQPQHF; size: NA; J: TRBJ1-5; V: TRBV7-9; D: NA
DNA: TGTGCCAGCAGCCGTGAGGTGAGGAGCGCTAACTATGGCTACACCTTC; CDR3: CASSREVRSANYGYTF; size: few; J: TRBJ1-2; V: TRBV7-6; D: NA
DNA: TGTGCCAGCAGCCTTAGGACAGGGGGATCTGGGGACGAGCAGTACTTC; CDR3: CASSLRTGGSGDEQYF; size: NA; J: TRBJ2-7; V: TRBV9; D: TRBD1